The 25 T cell receptor beta chains listed next were all sequenced from one sample in a study of T-cell memory formation after mild COVID-19. TCRdb recomputed calls from the 5' RACE reads with MiXCR, one row per CDR3 protein. This sample has more than 250,000 distinct CDR3 sequences, with about a sixth found just once. The specimen sequenced was PBMCs or a T cell subset sorted from them (not recorded which). The receptors shown here come from a man younger than 35 who had mild COVID-19 (a few samples of this study predate the infection). Cell type and time point are not known.

CDR3 nucleotides: TGTGCCAGCAGCCCCGGGACAGGGAGAACCGGGGAGCTGTTTTTT. Its protein product is CASSPGTGRTGELFF. The chain joins TRBV7-6 to TRBJ2-2; 9 nucleotides match TRBD1. The CDR3 spans 15 residues. Germline values: CDR1 SGHVS, CDR2 FNYEAQ. The V and J ends lost 5 bases and 5 bases, in that order; junction bases with no gene match: 6.

This clonotype was counted between two and nine times. The chain recombines TRBV5-1 with TRBJ2-7; unclear D gene. The CDR3 sequence is 15 residues long. Per germline, CDR1 SGHRS and CDR2 YFSETQ. Trimming removed 4 bases at V and 5 bases at J, with 19 bases between. The CDR3 sequence: CASSERYRGRNEQYV. DNA for the CDR3: TGCGCCAGCAGCGAGAGATACCGAGGCAGGAACGAGCAGTACGTC.

This clonotype was seen a handful of times. CDR3 in amino acids: CASSLNRASHQPQHF. For the CDR3, the DNA is TGTGCCAGCTCACTAAACCGGGCGTCCCATCAGCCCCAGCATTTT. The chain couples TRBV18 to TRBJ1-5, with no clear D. Germline lookup yields CDR1 KGHSH and CDR2 LQKENI. This CDR3 spans 15 amino acids. The V end was cut by 4 bases, the J end by 5 bases, with 15 bases between. The entire variable domain, with the rest obtained from reference TRBV18 and TRBJ1-5, is as follows: NAGVMQNPRHLVRRRGQEARLRCSPMKGHSHVYWYRQLPEEGLKFMVYLQKENIIDESGMPKERFSAEFPKEGPSILRIQQVVRGDSAAYFCASSLNRASHQPQHFGDGTRLSIL.

The table lists this clonotype with a few counts. The genes are TRBV9 and TRBJ2-1; no firm D call. Germline V gives CDR1 SGDLS, CDR2 YYNGEE. The V and J ends lost 0 bases and 5 bases respectively, with 9 bases between them. The CDR3 totals 14 residues. The CDR3 DNA sequence: TGTGCCAGCAGCGTAGTGTCGAGCAACAATGAGCAGTTCTTC. Encoded protein: CASSVVSSNNEQFF. The whole variable domain, filled in from reference TRBV9 and TRBJ2-1, reads DSGVTQTPKHLITATGQRVTLRCSPRSGDLSVYWYQQSLDQGLQFLIQYYNGEERAKGNILERFSAQQFPDLHSELNLSSLELGDSALYFCASSVVSSNNEQFFGPGTRLTVL.

This chain uses TRBV6-6 with TRBJ2-3, with 12 bases that match TRBD2. V lost 6 bases, J lost 3 bases, and 4 bases stayed unmatched. From germline, CDR1 is MNHNY and CDR2 SVGAGI (reference sequence). CDR3 size: 15 residues. CDR3 bases: TGTGCCAGCAGCCTAGCGGGGGGGCTTACAGATACGCAGTATTTT. Translation: CASSLAGGLTDTQYF.

The rearrangement joins TRBV29-1 to TRBJ2-1; D remains unclear. V dropped 1 base and J dropped 2 bases, with 9 bases sitting between them. Germline loops: CDR1 SQVTM, CDR2 ANQGSEA. The CDR3 contains 14 residues. For the CDR3, the DNA is TGCAGCGTTGAAGGGCGGAGACCCTACAATGAGCAGTTCTTC. Protein sequence: CSVEGRRPYNEQFF.

V gene TRBV4-1 combines with J gene TRBJ2-2, with 7 bases identical to TRBD1. The germline gives CDR1 MGHRA, CDR2 YSYEKL. With V trimmed by 3 bases and J by 6 bases, 13 bases remained unmatched. The CDR3 covers 17 residues. This CDR3 is CASSHGDRAVTAGELFF. The DNA of the CDR3 is TGCGCCAGCAGCCACGGAGACAGGGCGGTTACGGCCGGGGAGCTGTTTTTT.

This chain connects TRBV7-6 to TRBJ2-6; no clear D. Germline V CDR1 and CDR2: SGHVS, FNYEAQ. This CDR3 is built from 16 residues. The V end lost 6 bases, the J end lost 4 bases, and 16 bases lay between the germline ends. The CDR3 is CASSPRSRRGANVLTF. CDR3 sequence (DNA): TGTGCCAGCAGTCCCCGCTCGCGTCGGGGGGCCAACGTCCTGACTTTC.

The chain recombines TRBV29-1 with TRBJ2-1; D possibly corresponds to TRBD1 (6 bases). The CDR3 is made up of 14 amino acids. Germline V gene data show CDR1 as SQVTM and CDR2 as ANQGSEA. Deletions cut 4 bases from V and 9 bases from J, with 19 bases between. The CDR3: CSVGGQDSPFEQFF. DNA of the CDR3: TGCAGCGTTGGGGGGCAGGACAGCCCGTTTGAGCAGTTCTTC.

The gene calls are TRBV28 and TRBJ2-7; no reliable D call. This CDR3 comprises 14 residues. Trimming shortened V by 3 bases and J by 0 bases, and 9 bases separated the two germline ends. Germline CDR1 and CDR2: MDHEN and SYDVKM. CDR3 sequence (DNA): TGTGCCAGCAGTTTGCCGGAAAGCTCCTACGAGCAGTACGTC. Amino acids: CASSLPESSYEQYV.

This clonotype has only a few counts. The J gene is TRBJ2-1, the V gene TRBV5-6, with D possibly TRBD1 on 5 matching bases. This CDR3 comprises 15 residues. The V end lost 1 base, the J end lost 2 bases, and 10 bases lay between the germline ends. Germline assignment: CDR1 SGHDT and CDR2 YYEEEE. As DNA, the CDR3 is TGTGCCAGCAGCTTGTGGCAGGGAACCTACAATGAGCAGTTCTTC. Encoded protein: CASSLWQGTYNEQFF.

In its sample, this clonotype was seen many times. The chain joins TRBV11-2 to TRBJ2-5, with a possible D match to TRBD2 (7 bases). V lost 1 base and J 4 bases, leaving 10 bases between the germline ends. CDR1 is SGHAT and CDR2 is FQNNGV in the germline V gene. The CDR3 has 14 amino acids. This CDR3 reads CASSLGGGGETQYF. The CDR3 nucleotides read TGTGCCAGCAGCTTAGGGGGGGGCGGAGAGACCCAGTACTTC.

This clonotype was counted a few times. The rearrangement uses TRBV11-2 and TRBJ2-7, with D perhaps being TRBD1 or TRBD2 (5 bases each). CDR3 size: 14 residues. The V gene lost 5 bases and the J gene lost 2 bases, with 13 bases spanning the gap. Germline CDR1 is SGHAT and CDR2 is FQNNGV. CDR3 loop: CASSPPGDPYEQYF. DNA of the CDR3: TGTGCCAGCAGCCCGCCCGGGGACCCCTACGAGCAGTACTTC.

The J gene is TRBJ1-2, the V gene TRBV6-5; D is possibly TRBD1 (6 bases). The CDR3 loop spans 17 amino acids. Trimming removed 0 bases from V and 7 bases from J, with 21 bases in between. From germline, CDR1 is MNHEY and CDR2 SVGAGI. The CDR3 DNA follows: TGTGCCAGCAGTTACTCGGTCGGGGGGCAGTCCTTCGGTGGCTACACCTTC. It yields the protein CASSYSVGGQSFGGYTF.

The CDR3 sequence: CATSRERGLTNEQFF. Written as DNA, the CDR3 is TGTGCCACCAGCAGAGAGAGGGGCTTGACGAATGAGCAGTTCTTC. This sequence joins TRBV15 and TRBJ2-1; D may match TRBD1 or TRBD2 (5 bases each). The V and J ends lost 0 bases and 7 bases respectively, with 13 bases between them. This CDR3 contains 15 residues. Germline V gives CDR1 LNHNV, CDR2 YYDKDF (reference sequence).

This clonotype has just a few counts. V and J are TRBV6-2 or TRBV6-3 and TRBJ2-7, with a possible D match to TRBD2 (6 bases). This CDR3 is 16 amino acids long. Per germline, CDR1 MNHEY and CDR2 SVGEGT. Trimming pared 5 bases from V and 2 bases from J, leaving 19 bases between. The CDR3 bases are TGTGCCAGCAGTACGCACCGGGACTGGAACCCCTACGAGCAGTACGTC. The encoded protein is CASSTHRDWNPYEQYV.

The chain joins TRBV9 to TRBJ2-3; unclear D gene. The CDR3 sequence is 15 residues long. The V gene's germline CDR1 is SGDLS and CDR2 YYNGEE. Trimming left V 6 bases short and J 2 bases short, with 16 bases between. The CDR3 reads CASTSYGYPTDTQYF. DNA of the CDR3: TGTGCCAGCACCTCCTACGGTTACCCCACAGATACGCAGTATTTT.

This clonotype was detected ten times or more. At one end the junction does not follow the germline gene, possibly because of a read error. The V and J genes are TRBV9 and TRBJ2-3, with 9 bases that match TRBD2. Germline V lookup: CDR1 SGDLS, CDR2 YYNGEE. The CDR3 consists of 15 residues. Here the CDR3 DNA reads TGTGCCAGCACGAAAACCGGGACTAGCATAGATACGCAGTATTTT. This gives the protein CASTKTGTSIDTQYF.

The gene calls are TRBV12-3 or TRBV12-4 and TRBJ1-2, with 8 bases identical to TRBD1. The J segment lost 0 bases and the V segment lost 1 base, leaving 7 bases of the junction unmatched. The CDR3 is 17 residues long. The CDR3 nucleotides are TGTGCCAGCAGTTTAGGAGGGACAGGTCCTTCTAACTATGGCTACACCTTC. Residues: CASSLGGTGPSNYGYTF.

The chain recombines TRBV9 with TRBJ2-7; no firm D call. V lost 0 bases, J lost 0 bases, and 10 bases lay in between. The CDR3 runs to 15 residues. Per the germline V gene, CDR1 is SGDLS and CDR2 is YYNGEE. The CDR3 protein is CASSVGIASSYEQYF. CDR3 coding DNA: TGTGCCAGCAGCGTAGGAATCGCAAGCTCCTACGAGCAGTACTTC.

This chain joins TRBV2 and TRBJ1-2, with 10 bases identical to TRBD1. The CDR3 has 12 residues. Germline V gene lookup returns CDR1 SNHLY and CDR2 FYNNEI. With V trimmed by 8 bases and J by 3 bases, 0 bases remained unmatched. The CDR3 here is CASGTGDYGYTF. In nucleotides, the CDR3 is TGTGCCAGCGGGACAGGGGACTATGGCTACACCTTC.

This clonotype has more than one count but fewer than ten. This chain uses TRBV11-2 with TRBJ2-1, with TRBD1 matching over 7 bases. The ends lost 5 bases at V and 2 bases at J; junction bases unmatched: 3. Germline lookup yields CDR1 SGHAT and CDR2 FQNNGV. The CDR3 is made up of 14 amino acids. Written as DNA, the CDR3 is TGTGCCAGCAGCAAGACAGGGCCCTACAATGAGCAGTTCTTC. Amino acid sequence: CASSKTGPYNEQFF.

This clonotype was picked up many times. The V call is TRBV5-1, the J call TRBJ2-2; D unclear. Germline-derived CDR1 and CDR2 are SGHRS and YFSETQ. CDR3 length: 14 residues. Trimming took off 6 bases at V and 0 bases at J, with 9 bases between the two ends. CDR3 sequence reads: CASTKDPNTGELFF. CDR3 coding DNA: TGCGCCAGCACTAAGGACCCGAACACCGGGGAGCTGTTTTTT.

The CDR3 protein is CASSLQNSYEQYF. CDR3 DNA sequence: TGTGCCAGCAGCTTGCAGAACTCCTACGAGCAGTACTTC. V gene TRBV7-9 combines with J gene TRBJ2-7, with no clear D. The CDR3 runs 13 residues. Germline-derived CDR1 and CDR2 are SEHNR and FQNEAQ (reference sequence). V lost 3 bases and J lost 0, with 6 bases in between.

This clonotype was seen a few times. The V gene is TRBV20-1, the J gene TRBJ2-3; possibly TRBD2 for D (6 bases). This CDR3 is 15 amino acids long. Germline-derived CDR1 and CDR2 are DFQATT and SNEGSKA (reference sequence). V shed 2 bases and J shed 6 bases, with 18 bases lying between them. CDR3 amino acids: CSARRDGGLVDTQYF. In DNA form, the CDR3 reads TGCAGTGCTAGACGGGACGGGGGATTAGTGGATACGCAGTATTTT.